The 17 T cell receptor beta chains presented below share a single source sample, sequenced in a study of blood T cell repertoires in COVID-19 (dated by TCRdb to about 2020). Library method: the immunoSEQ multiplex PCR assay. TCRdb stores this immuneACCESS table with in-frame sequences only. Part of the clones is absent; in the studies checked, under half of the shortfall reflects unresolved V genes, and no reason is known for the rest. The sample table records under 250,000 clones; 75% to 90% of these occur just once. In total, the top ten clones hold approximately 2.5% of the sample. Sequenced input: peripheral blood. These receptors were taken from a woman between 65 and 79 years old with active or convalescent COVID-19.

This chain uses TRBV4-2 with TRBJ1-5, with a possible D match to TRBD1 (6 bases). This CDR3 is built from 17 residues. Germline loops: CDR1 LGHNA, CDR2 YNFKEQ. Trimming left V 1 base short and J 1 base short, with 14 bases between. The CDR3 DNA reads TGTGCCAGCAGCCAAGGAGAGGGGGGGTTGAGCAATCAGCCCCAGCATTTT. It specifies CASSQGEGGLSNQPQHF.

A single count supports this clone. The rearrangement uses TRBV7-9 and TRBJ2-5; TRBD2 aligns across 11 bases. In germline, CDR1 is SEHNR, CDR2 FQNEAQ (reference sequence). With V trimmed by 5 bases and J by 0 bases, 8 bases remained unmatched. The CDR3 loop spans 17 amino acids. The CDR3 spells CASSHAGTSGHQETQYF. For the CDR3, the DNA is TGTGCCAGCAGCCATGCCGGGACTAGCGGCCACCAAGAGACCCAGTACTTC.

The chain carries TRBV30 and TRBJ2-1; 7 positions agree with TRBD1. Looked up from germline, CDR1 is GTSNPN and CDR2 is SVGIG (reference sequence). V was pared by 1 base and J by 9 bases, with 6 bases of the junction left unmatched. This CDR3 is built from 13 residues. For the CDR3, the DNA is TGTGCCTGGAGTGGACAGGGAAGGGGTGAGCAGTTCTTC. It translates to CAWSGQGRGEQFF. Filled out from reference TRBV30 and TRBJ2-1, the complete variable domain reads SQTIHQWPATLVQPVGSPLSLECTVEGTSNPNLYWYRQAAGRGLQLLFYSVGIGQISSEVPQNLSASRPQDRQFILSSKKLLLSDSGFYLCAWSGQGRGEQFFGPGTRLTVL.

The chain combines TRBV12-2 with TRBJ1-6; the listed D gene, TRBD1, was not tested against the DNA. TRBV12-2 represents a pseudogene. The CDR3 sequence is 15 residues long. The CDR3, as DNA: TGTGCAAGTCGCTTAACCGGGACAGTTAATTCACCCCTCCACTTT. Translating it yields CASRLTGTVNSPLHF.

The V call is TRBV3-1 (or the pseudogene TRBV3-2), the J call TRBJ1-4; 9 nucleotides match TRBD1. This CDR3 has 18 residues. Trimming cost V 5 bases and J 6 bases; bases outside gene matches: 16. CDR1 LGHDT and CDR2 YNNKEL come from the germline V gene (reference sequence). CDR3 nucleotide sequence: TGTGCCAGCAGCGCTGTGGTTACAGGGGGCACACTTCATGAAAAACTGTTTTTT. Its translation: CASSAVVTGGTLHEKLFF.

This chain connects TRBV19 to TRBJ2-2; maybe TRBD1 (6 bases). Germline V CDR1 and CDR2: LNHDA, SQIVND (reference sequence). There are 16 residues in the CDR3. The V and J ends lost 7 bases and 1 base respectively, with 16 bases between them. For the CDR3, the DNA is TGTGCCAGTACTCCCCTTGGACAGCTGAACACCGGGGAGCTGTTTTTT. It is translated as CASTPLGQLNTGELFF. Full variable domain (rest looked up from reference TRBV19 and TRBJ2-2): DGGITQSPKYLFRKEGQNVTLSCEQNLNHDAMYWYRQDPGQGLRLIYYSQIVNDFQKGDIAEGYSVSREKKESFPLTVTSAQKNPTAFYLCASTPLGQLNTGELFFGEGSRLTVL.

V gene TRBV7-3 combines with J gene TRBJ2-1, with 13 bases identical to TRBD2. V was pared by 6 bases and J by 9 bases, with 11 bases of the junction left unmatched. Germline CDR1 reads SGHTA; CDR2 reads FQGTGA. The CDR3 has 16 residues. Written as DNA, the CDR3 is TGTGCCAGCAGTTCGAGAGGGACTAGCGGGGTTGGTGAGCAGTTCTTC. It yields the protein CASSSRGTSGVGEQFF.

The chain couples TRBV2 to TRBJ1-5, with 7 bases fitting TRBD1. V shed 6 bases and J 4 bases; nucleotides not matched to a gene: 9. Looked up from germline, CDR1 is SNHLY and CDR2 is FYNNEI. The CDR3 spans 15 residues. This CDR3 is CASSQQGPQNQPQHF. The CDR3 DNA is TGTGCCAGCAGCCAACAGGGGCCCCAGAATCAGCCCCAGCATTTT.

Only one count was recorded for this clone. This sample includes further DNA sequences coding for the same CDR3. The chain couples TRBV5-1 to TRBJ2-7, with D maybe TRBD1 (5 bases). Germline V gene lookup returns CDR1 SGHRS and CDR2 YFSETQ. This CDR3 is built from 15 residues. Trimming removed 2 bases from V and 0 bases from J, with 12 bases in between. CDR3 bases: TGCGCCAGCAGCTTCCGGCAGGGTCCCTCCTACGAGCAGTACTTC. Translated: CASSFRQGPSYEQYF.

The chain carries TRBV4-1 and TRBJ2-3, with 7 bases aligning to TRBD2. Germline V lookup: CDR1 MGHRA, CDR2 YSYEKL. This CDR3 has 15 residues. V trimming: 1 base; J trimming: 2 bases; junction bases outside the gene matches: 3. CDR3 bases: TGCGCCAGCAGCCAAGTAGCGGGTTACACAGATACGCAGTATTTT. Encoded protein: CASSQVAGYTDTQYF.

The chain joins TRBV28 to TRBJ1-5; TRBD1 is a possible D gene (5 bases). Between the trimmed V and J ends, which lost 1 base and 0 bases, there was a span of 13 bases. The CDR3 covers 17 residues. Germline V gene sequence: CDR1 MDHEN, CDR2 SYDVKM. CDR3 sequence reads: CASSLLEMGHSNQPQHF. In DNA form, the CDR3 reads TGTGCCAGCAGTTTATTGGAGATGGGGCATAGCAATCAGCCCCAGCATTTT.

The rearrangement links TRBV28 to TRBJ2-1; possible D gene TRBD2, 6 bases. The length of the CDR3 is 16 residues. Germline V gene lookup returns CDR1 MDHEN and CDR2 SYDVKM. V lost 2 bases and J 0 bases, leaving 11 bases between the germline ends. CDR3 loop: CASSLVAEASYNEQFF. Written as DNA, the CDR3 is TGTGCCAGCAGTTTAGTAGCGGAAGCCTCCTACAATGAGCAGTTCTTC.

The rearrangement links TRBV11-3 to TRBJ2-5; the D is unclear. Trimming pared 1 base from V and 5 bases from J, leaving 14 bases between. Looked up from germline, CDR1 is SGHNT and CDR2 is YENEEA. This CDR3 comprises 15 residues. The CDR3 region has the DNA TGTGCCAGCAGCTTAGGAGGCGGTGCTTCGGAGACCCAGTACTTC. It codes for CASSLGGGASETQYF.

The CDR3 DNA reads TGTGCCAGTGGCCCTGACAGGTTCTTTAGCTCTGGGGCCAACGTCCTGACTTTC. Its protein is CASGPDRFFSSGANVLTF. This chain connects TRBV19 to TRBJ2-6; D perhaps matches TRBD1 (6 bases). The germline V gene has CDR1 LNHDA and CDR2 SQIVND (reference sequence). CDR3 size: 18 residues. V gave up 8 bases and J gave up 0 bases, with 20 bases separating them. The full variable domain, with the rest looked up from reference TRBV19 and TRBJ2-6, is DGGITQSPKYLFRKEGQNVTLSCEQNLNHDAMYWYRQDPGQGLRLIYYSQIVNDFQKGDIAEGYSVSREKKESFPLTVTSAQKNPTAFYLCASGPDRFFSSGANVLTFGAGSRLTVL.

This CDR3 reads CASSDLQGVGYTF. The CDR3 nucleotides are TGTGCCAGCAGTGACCTCCAAGGGGTTGGCTACACCTTC. This rearrangement joins TRBV6-1 to TRBJ1-2; possible D gene TRBD1, 5 bases. Germline V gene data show CDR1 as MNHNS and CDR2 as SASEGT. The CDR3 has 13 amino acids. Trimming removed 3 bases from V and 7 bases from J, with 12 bases in between.

This sequence joins TRBV2 and TRBJ2-5; the D is unclear. Trimming stripped 5 bases from V and 5 bases from J, with 12 bases between. The germline V gene encodes CDR1 SNHLY and CDR2 FYNNEI. This CDR3 region has 13 residues. The CDR3 is CASSYTHGETQYF. CDR3 sequence (DNA): TGTGCCAGCAGTTACACCCACGGGGAGACCCAGTACTTC.

In this sample, this clone turned up a few times. The chain joins TRBV11-2 to TRBJ1-6, with 8 nucleotides matching TRBD1. This CDR3 has 16 amino acids. Per germline, CDR1 SGHAT and CDR2 FQNNGV. V lost 1 base to trimming and J lost 9 bases; unmatched junction nucleotides: 8. The CDR3 region has the DNA TGTGCCAGCAGCTTAGCAGGGGGCGCCGGGGGTTCACCCCTCCACTTT. Translation gives CASSLAGGAGGSPLHF.